A selection of T cell receptor beta chains follows, all from one sample in a study of blood T cell repertoires in COVID-19. Measured with immunoSEQ multiplex PCR; TCRdb has only the in-frame clones, and not every one. This sample has over 85,000 clones, with about 85% found just once. The sample comprised peripheral blood. These receptors all come from a human donor in a cohort sampled during active COVID-19. CDR3s include the opening cysteine and the closing phenylalanine or tryptophan. The D gene is left open where the match is weak. Clone size is not always given. Where it is, it says once, few, many or a class for expanded clones.

CDR3: CASSPDSLYGYTF
DNA: TGCGCCAGCAGCCCCGACAGCCTCTATGGCTACACCTTC
V: TRBV5-1
D: NA
J: TRBJ1-2
size: many

CDR3: CASSTGLAGPSGNEQFF
DNA: TGTGCCAGCAGCACGGGACTAGCGGGACCTTCAGGAAATGAGCAGTTCTTC
V: TRBV5-4
D: TRBD2
J: TRBJ2-1
size: NA

CDR3: CASSFLAGSYEQYF
DNA: TGTGCCAGCAGCTTTCTGGCAGGCTCCTACGAGCAGTACTTC
V: TRBV11-2
D: NA
J: TRBJ2-7
size: NA

CDR3: CASSDLNVYEQYF
DNA: TGTGCCAGCAGCGACTTGAACGTTTACGAGCAGTACTTC
V: TRBV6-5
D: NA
J: TRBJ2-7
size: NA

CDR3: CASRGGSSGGTDTQYF
DNA: TGTGCCAGCAGGGGAGGATCTAGCGGAGGCACAGATACGCAGTATTTT
V: TRBV25-1
D: TRBD2
J: TRBJ2-3
size: NA

CDR3: CASSPGLPRGGYTF
DNA: TGTGCCAGCAGTCCGGGACTCCCTAGGGGTGGCTACACCTTC
V: TRBV28
D: NA
J: TRBJ1-2
size: once

CDR3: CASRRGITYEQYF
DNA: TGTGCCAGCAGGCGAGGCATTACCTACGAGCAGTACTTC
V: TRBV27
D: NA
J: TRBJ2-7
size: NA

CDR3: CASSTRQGGPYNEQFF
DNA: TGTGCCAGCAGTACCCGACAGGGGGGCCCATACAATGAGCAGTTCTTC
V: TRBV6-2/TRBV6-3
D: TRBD1
J: TRBJ2-1
size: NA

CDR3: CAISESGTSAIGQFF
DNA: TGTGCCATCAGTGAGTCCGGGACTAGCGCCATTGGGCAGTTCTTC
V: TRBV10-3
D: TRBD2
J: TRBJ2-1
size: few

CDR3: CASSVIAGGNTGELFF
DNA: TGTGCCAGCAGCGTTATAGCGGGAGGGAACACCGGGGAGCTGTTTTTT
V: TRBV9
D: TRBD2
J: TRBJ2-2
size: NA